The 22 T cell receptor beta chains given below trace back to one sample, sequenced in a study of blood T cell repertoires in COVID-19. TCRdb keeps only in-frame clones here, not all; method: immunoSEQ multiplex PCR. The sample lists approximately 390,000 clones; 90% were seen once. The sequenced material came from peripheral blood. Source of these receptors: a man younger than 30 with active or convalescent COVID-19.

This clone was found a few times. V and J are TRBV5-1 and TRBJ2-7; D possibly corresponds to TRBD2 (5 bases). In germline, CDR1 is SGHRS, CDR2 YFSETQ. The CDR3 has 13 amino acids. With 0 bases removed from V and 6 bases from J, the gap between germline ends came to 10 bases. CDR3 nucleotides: TGCGCCAGCAGCTTGGTTCTTCGGGGCGAGCAGTACTTC. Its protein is CASSLVLRGEQYF. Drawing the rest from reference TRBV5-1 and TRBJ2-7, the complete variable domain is KAGVTQTPRYLIKTRGQQVTLSCSPISGHRSVSWYQQTPGQGLQFLFEYFSETQRNKGNFPGRFSGRQFSNSRSEMNVSTLELGDSALYLCASSLVLRGEQYFGPGTRLTVT.

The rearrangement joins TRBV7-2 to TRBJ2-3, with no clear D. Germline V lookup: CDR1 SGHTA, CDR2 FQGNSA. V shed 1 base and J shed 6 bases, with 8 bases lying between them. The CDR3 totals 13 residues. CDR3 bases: TGTGCCAGCAGCTTAGGGCATTACGATACGCAGTATTTT. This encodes CASSLGHYDTQYF.

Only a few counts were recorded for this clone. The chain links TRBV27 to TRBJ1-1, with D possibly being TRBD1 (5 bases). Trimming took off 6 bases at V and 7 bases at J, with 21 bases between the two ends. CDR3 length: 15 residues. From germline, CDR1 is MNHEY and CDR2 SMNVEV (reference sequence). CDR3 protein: CASRKGVRGGSEAFF. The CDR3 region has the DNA TGTGCCAGCAGAAAAGGGGTTAGGGGAGGTAGTGAAGCTTTCTTT.

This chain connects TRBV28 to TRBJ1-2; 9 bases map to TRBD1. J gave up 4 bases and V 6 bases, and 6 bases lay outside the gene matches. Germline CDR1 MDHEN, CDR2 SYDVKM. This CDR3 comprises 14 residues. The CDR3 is CASSTGTGIYGYTF. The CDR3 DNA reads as TGTGCCAGCAGCACCGGGACAGGGATCTATGGCTACACCTTC.

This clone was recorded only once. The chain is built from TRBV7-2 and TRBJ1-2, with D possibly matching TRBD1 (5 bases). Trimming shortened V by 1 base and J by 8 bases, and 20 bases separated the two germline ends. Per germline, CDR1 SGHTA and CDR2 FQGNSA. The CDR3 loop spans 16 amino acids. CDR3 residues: CASSLEPSGGNGGYTF. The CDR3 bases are TGTGCCAGCAGCTTAGAGCCCTCGGGGGGTAATGGCGGCTACACCTTC.

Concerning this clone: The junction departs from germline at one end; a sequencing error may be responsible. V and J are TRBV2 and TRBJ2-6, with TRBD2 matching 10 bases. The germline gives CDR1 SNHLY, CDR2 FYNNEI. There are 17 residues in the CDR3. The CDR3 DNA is TGTGCCAGCAGGCTAGCGGGGGATATTTCTGGGGCCAACGTGCTGACTTTC. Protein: CASRLAGDISGANVLTF.

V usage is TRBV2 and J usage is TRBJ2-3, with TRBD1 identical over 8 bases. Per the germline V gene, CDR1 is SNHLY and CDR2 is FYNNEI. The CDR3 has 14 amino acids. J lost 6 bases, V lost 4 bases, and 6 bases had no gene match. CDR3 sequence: CASSVVAGGDTQYF. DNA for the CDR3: TGTGCCAGCAGTGTAGTGGCAGGGGGCGATACGCAGTATTTT.

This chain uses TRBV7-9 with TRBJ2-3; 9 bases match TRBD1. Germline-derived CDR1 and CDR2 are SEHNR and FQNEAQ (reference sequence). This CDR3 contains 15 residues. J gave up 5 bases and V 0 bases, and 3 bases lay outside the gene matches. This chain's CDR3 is CASSLAGQGVDTQYF. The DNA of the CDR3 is TGTGCCAGCAGCTTAGCGGGACAGGGTGTAGATACGCAGTATTTT.

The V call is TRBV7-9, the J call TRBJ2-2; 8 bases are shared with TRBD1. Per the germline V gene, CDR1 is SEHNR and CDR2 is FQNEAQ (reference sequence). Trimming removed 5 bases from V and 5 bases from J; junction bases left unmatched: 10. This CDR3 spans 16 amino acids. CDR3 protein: CASSPIDRGRTGELFF. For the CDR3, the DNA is TGTGCCAGCAGCCCTATAGACAGGGGTCGAACCGGGGAGCTGTTTTTT.

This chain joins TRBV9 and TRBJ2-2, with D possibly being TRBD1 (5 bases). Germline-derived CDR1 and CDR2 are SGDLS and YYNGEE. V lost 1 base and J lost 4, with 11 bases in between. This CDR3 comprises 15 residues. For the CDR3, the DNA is TGTGCCAGCAGCGTATTCTCAGGGATCACCGGGGAGCTGTTTTTT. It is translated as CASSVFSGITGELFF.

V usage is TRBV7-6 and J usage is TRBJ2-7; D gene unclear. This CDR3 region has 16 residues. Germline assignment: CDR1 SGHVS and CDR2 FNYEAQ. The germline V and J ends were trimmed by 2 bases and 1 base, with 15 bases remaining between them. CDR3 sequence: CASSLLVGPSSYEQYF. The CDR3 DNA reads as TGTGCCAGCAGCTTACTGGTTGGCCCGTCGTCCTACGAGCAGTACTTC.

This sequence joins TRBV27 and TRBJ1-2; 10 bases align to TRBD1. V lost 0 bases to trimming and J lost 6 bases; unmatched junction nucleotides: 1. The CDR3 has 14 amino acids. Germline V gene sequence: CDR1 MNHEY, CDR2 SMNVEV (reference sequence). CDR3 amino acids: CASSLSTGGDGYTF. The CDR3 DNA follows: TGTGCCAGCAGTTTATCGACAGGGGGCGATGGCTACACCTTC.

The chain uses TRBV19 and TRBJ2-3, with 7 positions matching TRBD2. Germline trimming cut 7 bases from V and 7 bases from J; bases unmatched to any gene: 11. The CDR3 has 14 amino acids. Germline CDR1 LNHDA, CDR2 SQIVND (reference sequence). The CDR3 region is CASTQSGEGYTQYF. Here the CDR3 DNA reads TGTGCCAGTACCCAATCGGGGGAGGGATATACGCAGTATTTT.

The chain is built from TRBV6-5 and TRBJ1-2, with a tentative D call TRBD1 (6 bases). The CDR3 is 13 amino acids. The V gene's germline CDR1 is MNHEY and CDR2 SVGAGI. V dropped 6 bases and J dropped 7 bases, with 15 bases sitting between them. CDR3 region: CASRGRGNGGYTF. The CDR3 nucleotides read TGTGCCAGCAGAGGCAGGGGCAATGGTGGCTACACCTTC.

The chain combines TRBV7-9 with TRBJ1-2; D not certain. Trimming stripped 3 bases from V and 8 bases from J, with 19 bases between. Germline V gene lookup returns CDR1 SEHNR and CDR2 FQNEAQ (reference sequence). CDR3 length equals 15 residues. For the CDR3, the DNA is TGTGCCAGCAGCTTCCGCACACCCCCCGGGAGCGGCTACACCTTC. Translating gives CASSFRTPPGSGYTF.

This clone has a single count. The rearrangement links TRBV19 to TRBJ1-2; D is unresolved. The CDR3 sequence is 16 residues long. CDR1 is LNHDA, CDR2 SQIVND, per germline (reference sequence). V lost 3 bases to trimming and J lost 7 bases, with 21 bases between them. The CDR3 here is CASSITPPSSAGGYTF. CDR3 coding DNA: TGTGCCAGTAGTATTACCCCGCCATCATCGGCGGGTGGCTACACCTTC.

CDR3 residues: CASSRTGQANQPQHF. The CDR3 DNA sequence: TGTGCCAGCAGCCGCACCGGACAGGCCAATCAGCCCCAGCATTTT. The chain combines TRBV28 with TRBJ1-5, with 7 bases lining up with TRBD1. The germline CDR1 and CDR2 sequences are MDHEN and SYDVKM. V lost 6 bases and J lost 3; bases outside the gene matches: 8. CDR3 length: 15 residues.

The CDR3 DNA follows: TGTGCCACCAGCAGAGATCGAGGGTTTAGGTATCAGCCCCAGCATTTT. This sequence encodes CATSRDRGFRYQPQHF. The rearrangement joins TRBV15 to TRBJ1-5, with unresolved D. V was clipped by 0 bases and J by 5 bases, with 14 bases between them. Germline loops: CDR1 LNHNV, CDR2 YYDKDF (reference sequence). The CDR3 is 16 residues long.

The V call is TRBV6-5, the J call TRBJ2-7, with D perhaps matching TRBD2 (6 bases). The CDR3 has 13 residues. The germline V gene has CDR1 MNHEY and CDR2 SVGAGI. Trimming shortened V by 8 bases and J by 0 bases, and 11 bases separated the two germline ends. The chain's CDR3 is CASVGSASYEQYF. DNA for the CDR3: TGTGCCAGCGTCGGGAGCGCCTCCTACGAGCAGTACTTC.

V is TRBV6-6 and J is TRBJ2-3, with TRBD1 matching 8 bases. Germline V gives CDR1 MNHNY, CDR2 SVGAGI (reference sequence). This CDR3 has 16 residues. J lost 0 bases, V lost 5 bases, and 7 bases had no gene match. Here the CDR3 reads CASSLSRDRSTDTQYF. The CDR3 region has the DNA TGTGCCAGCAGTCTATCGCGGGACAGGAGCACAGATACGCAGTATTTT.

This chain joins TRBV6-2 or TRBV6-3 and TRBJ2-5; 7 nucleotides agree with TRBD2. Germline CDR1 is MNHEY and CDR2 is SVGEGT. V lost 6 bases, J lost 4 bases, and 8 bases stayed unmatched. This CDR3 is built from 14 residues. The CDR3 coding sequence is TGTGCCAGCAGCCCTCGGGTAGCGGGAGAGACCCAGTACTTC. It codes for CASSPRVAGETQYF.

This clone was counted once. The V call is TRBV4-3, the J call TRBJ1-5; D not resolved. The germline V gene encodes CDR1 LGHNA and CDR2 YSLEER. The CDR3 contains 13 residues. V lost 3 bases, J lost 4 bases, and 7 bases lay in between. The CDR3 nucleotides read TGCGCCAGCAGCCAGGGCCCTAATCAGCCCCAGCATTTT. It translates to CASSQGPNQPQHF.